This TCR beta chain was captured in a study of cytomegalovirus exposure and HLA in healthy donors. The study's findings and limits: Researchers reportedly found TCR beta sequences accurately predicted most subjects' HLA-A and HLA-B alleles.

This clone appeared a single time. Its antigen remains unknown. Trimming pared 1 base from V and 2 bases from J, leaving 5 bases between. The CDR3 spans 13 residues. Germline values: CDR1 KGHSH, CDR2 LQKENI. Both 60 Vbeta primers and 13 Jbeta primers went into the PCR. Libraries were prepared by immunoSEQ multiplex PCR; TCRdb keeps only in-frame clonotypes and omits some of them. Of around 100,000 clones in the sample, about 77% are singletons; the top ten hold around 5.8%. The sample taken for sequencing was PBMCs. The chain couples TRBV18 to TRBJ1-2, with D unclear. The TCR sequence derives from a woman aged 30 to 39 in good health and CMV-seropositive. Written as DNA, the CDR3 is TGTGCCAGCTCACCACAGAGAAACTATGGCTACACCTTC. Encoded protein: CASSPQRNYGYTF. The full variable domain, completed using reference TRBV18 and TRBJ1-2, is NAGVMQNPRHLVRRRGQEARLRCSPMKGHSHVYWYRQLPEEGLKFMVYLQKENIIDESGMPKERFSAEFPKEGPSILRIQQVVRGDSAAYFCASSPQRNYGYTFGSGTRLTVV.